These 10 T cell receptor beta chains were all obtained from the same sample, sequenced in a study of vaccination and CD4 T cells after COVID-19. The Oncomine TCR Beta short-read assay sequenced DNA from cultured CD4+ T cells. A single record per CDR3 protein comes from TCRdb applying MiXCR to the PCR reads. The sample includes roughly 20,000 distinct CDR3 sequences, 40% seen only once; the top ten take around 8.3%. No antigen is known for these receptors. The treatment here: approximately nine-day PBMC culture with coronavirus spike peptide pools or control peptides (ViraFEST assay). This specimen consisted of CD4+ T cells from blood, cultured in vitro, obtained after SARS-CoV-2 vaccination. The receptors stem from a human donor who had recovered from COVID-19.

This clonotype was detected once. Here the CDR3 omits its conserved ending phenylalanine or tryptophan, so a read error is the likely source. The chain joins TRBV6-2 or TRBV6-3 to TRBJ1-1, with D maybe TRBD1 (5 bases). Germline V lookup: CDR1 MNHEY, CDR2 SVGEGT. The V end was cut by 5 bases, the J end by 2 bases, with 18 bases between. The CDR3 is 16 residues long. The CDR3 sequence is CASSPNNWGPNTEAFS. DNA for the CDR3: TGTGCCAGCAGTCCTAACAATTGGGGCCCCAACACTGAAGCTTTCTCT.

The chain combines TRBV7-2 with TRBJ2-5; 7 nucleotides line up with TRBD1. CDR1 SGHTA and CDR2 FQGNSA come from the germline V gene. This CDR3 has 15 amino acids. V shed 4 bases and J 5 bases; nucleotides not matched to a gene: 10. The CDR3 nucleotides read TGTGCCAGCAGCTCCGACAGGGCATGGGGGGAGACCCAGTACTTC. Amino acid sequence: CASSSDRAWGETQYF.

The sample holds a few counts of this clonotype. J is TRBJ1-5 and V is TRBV29-1, with a tentative D call TRBD1 (6 bases). The germline gives CDR1 SQVTM, CDR2 ANQGSEA. V shed 5 bases and J shed 6 bases, with 14 bases lying between them. CDR3 length: 13 amino acids. The DNA of the CDR3 is TGCAGCGTTCGGGGGGGGCCCACTCAGCCCCAGCATTTT. It is translated as CSVRGGPTQPQHF.

This rearrangement joins TRBV20-1 to TRBJ2-3, with D maybe TRBD2 (6 bases). Trimming left V 6 bases short and J 5 bases short, with 12 bases between. The CDR3 loop spans 12 amino acids. The germline V gene encodes CDR1 DFQATT and CDR2 SNEGSKA (reference sequence). The CDR3 spells CSARTIIDTQYF. In DNA, the CDR3 is TGCAGTGCCCGGACTATCATAGATACGCAGTATTTT.

In this sample, this clonotype turned up a few times. The CDR3 region is CASSEDSFYNSPLHF. The CDR3, as DNA: TGTGCCAGTAGTGAGGACAGCTTCTATAATTCACCCCTCCACTTT. The V call is TRBV19, the J call TRBJ1-6; weak D call: TRBD1 (6 bases). The V end was cut by 5 bases, the J end by 3 bases, with 11 bases between. Germline-derived CDR1 and CDR2 are LNHDA and SQIVND (reference sequence). CDR3 length: 15 amino acids. The complete variable domain, with remaining parts taken from reference TRBV19 and TRBJ1-6, reads DGGITQSPKYLFRKEGQNVTLSCEQNLNHDAMYWYRQDPGQGLRLIYYSQIVNDFQKGDIAEGYSVSREKKESFPLTVTSAQKNPTAFYLCASSEDSFYNSPLHFGNGTRLTVT.

This clonotype was detected a few times. This chain joins TRBV7-2 and TRBJ2-2; D is unclear. The CDR3 contains 13 residues. V shed 5 bases and J shed 6 bases, with 10 bases lying between them. Germline lookup yields CDR1 SGHTA and CDR2 FQGNSA. CDR3 residues: CASSVGSAGELFF. In DNA form, the CDR3 reads TGTGCCAGCAGCGTGGGTTCCGCCGGGGAGCTGTTTTTT.

The chain is built from TRBV6-2 or TRBV6-3 and TRBJ1-5; tentatively, D is TRBD1 (5 bases). CDR3 length: 17 residues. The V end was cut by 1 base, the J end by 3 bases, with 16 bases between. Germline CDR1 is MNHEY and CDR2 is SVGEGT. CDR3 region: CASSYFTGLGVNQPQHF. For the CDR3, the DNA is TGTGCCAGCAGTTACTTCACGGGACTAGGGGTCAATCAGCCCCAGCATTTT.

The chain links TRBV11-2 to TRBJ2-5, with D perhaps TRBD2 (6 bases). CDR3 length: 13 amino acids. Between the trimmed V and J ends, which lost 5 bases and 1 base, there was a span of 8 bases. The germline V gene has CDR1 SGHAT and CDR2 FQNNGV. The CDR3 DNA sequence: TGTGCCAGCAGCCTGGGACTCCAAGAGACCCAGTACTTC. It yields the protein CASSLGLQETQYF.

Comments on this clonotype: Since a much larger clone is just one base distant, this may be a read error. The chain joins TRBV11-2 to TRBJ2-3; D is ambiguous. The CDR3 consists of 13 residues. Trimming left V 1 base short and J 5 bases short, with 7 bases between. In germline, CDR1 is SGHAT, CDR2 FQNNGV. CDR3: CASSLAGQDTQYF. In DNA, the CDR3 is TGTGCCAGCAGCTTAGCCGGCCAAGATACGCAGTATTTT.

The chain employs TRBV30 and TRBJ2-1; 10 bases map to TRBD2. Germline CDR1 reads GTSNPN; CDR2 reads SVGIG (reference sequence). The CDR3 length is 16 residues. V lost 2 bases, J lost 9 bases, and 13 bases stayed unmatched. The CDR3 bases are TGTGCCTGGAGTCCCAATCCGGGACTAGCGACCGGTGAGCAGTTCTTC. Translation gives CAWSPNPGLATGEQFF. The full variable domain, in which reference TRBV30 and TRBJ2-1 provide the parts outside the CDR3, is SQTIHQWPATLVQPVGSPLSLECTVEGTSNPNLYWYRQAAGRGLQLLFYSVGIGQISSEVPQNLSASRPQDRQFILSSKKLLLSDSGFYLCAWSPNPGLATGEQFFGPGTRLTVL.